The 12 T cell receptor beta chains below come from one sample, sequenced in a study of T cells in Graves' hyperthyroidism and ophthalmopathy. Researchers amplified the TCR beta CDR3 regions from RNA transcripts. Researchers ran a first-round RT-PCR on the TCR CDR3 using the HTBI primer set. TCRdb re-derived calls from the multiplex PCR reads in MiXCR, one entry per CDR3 protein. The data hold nearly 600,000 distinct CDR3 sequences, with over 12% observed a single time. What was sequenced was blood. All receptors derive from a woman between 18 and 30 years old with Graves' ophthalmopathy.

There are many counts of this clonotype. The chain combines TRBV28 with TRBJ2-1; 14 bases map to TRBD2. The length of the CDR3 is 17 residues. Germline V gene lookup returns CDR1 MDHEN and CDR2 SYDVKM. V gave up 4 bases and J gave up 8 bases; unmatched junction bases: 10. The CDR3: CASSSKPGLAGVDEQFF. The DNA for the CDR3 is TGTGCCAGCAGTTCCAAGCCGGGACTAGCGGGAGTGGATGAGCAGTTCTTC.

Details on this clonotype: Given a much more abundant clone one base away, this may be a read error. The CDR3 bases are TGTGCCAGTAGCTATGCACTAGCGCAGATTAATGAGCAGTTCTTC. This gives the protein CASSYALAQINEQFF. The V and J genes are TRBV19 and TRBJ2-1; 7 bases fit TRBD2. The CDR3 sequence is 15 residues long. Germline CDR1 and CDR2: LNHDA and SQIVND (reference sequence). V lost 6 bases, J lost 7 bases, and 12 bases stayed unmatched.

There are many counts of this clonotype. This sequence joins TRBV19 and TRBJ1-1, with D tentatively TRBD1 (6 bases). Trimming left V 6 bases short and J 3 bases short, with 14 bases between. CDR1 LNHDA and CDR2 SQIVND come from the germline V gene (reference sequence). The CDR3 has 14 amino acids. CDR3 in amino acids: CASRKGVGDTEAFF. Written as DNA, the CDR3 is TGTGCCAGTAGGAAGGGGGTAGGTGACACTGAAGCTTTCTTT.

This clonotype was seen more than once but under ten times. The chain carries TRBV9 and TRBJ2-1, with 7 bases fitting TRBD2. Germline values: CDR1 SGDLS, CDR2 YYNGEE. Trimming cost V 0 bases and J 0 bases; bases outside gene matches: 3. This CDR3 is 16 amino acids long. CDR3 sequence reads: CASSVAQRDSYNEQFF. Here the CDR3 DNA reads TGTGCCAGCAGCGTAGCCCAGCGGGACTCCTACAATGAGCAGTTCTTC. Using reference TRBV9 and TRBJ2-1 for the parts outside the CDR3, the full variable domain is DSGVTQTPKHLITATGQRVTLRCSPRSGDLSVYWYQQSLDQGLQFLIQYYNGEERAKGNILERFSAQQFPDLHSELNLSSLELGDSALYFCASSVAQRDSYNEQFFGPGTRLTVL.

This clonotype was counted between two and nine times. At one end the junction does not follow the germline gene, possibly because of a read error. This rearrangement joins TRBV6-2 or TRBV6-3 to TRBJ1-1; D call uncertain. This CDR3 is built from 13 residues. Germline CDR1 reads MNHEY; CDR2 reads SVGEGT. The CDR3 loop is CASSYSRNTETFF. CDR3 sequence (DNA): TGTGCCAGCAGTTACTCAAGAAACACTGAAACTTTCTTT.

This clonotype was recorded many times. The rearrangement links TRBV7-8 to TRBJ2-7; 11 nucleotides line up with TRBD2. The V and J ends lost 4 bases and 2 bases, in that order; junction bases with no gene match: 4. CDR1 and CDR2 from the germline V gene are SGHVS and FQNEAQ. This CDR3 contains 15 residues. The CDR3: CASSSTSGMTYEQYF. CDR3 nucleotide sequence: TGTGCCAGCAGCTCGACTAGCGGGATGACCTACGAGCAGTACTTC. The whole variable domain, remainder taken from reference TRBV7-8 and TRBJ2-7, is GAGVSQSPRYKVAKRGQDVALRCDPISGHVSLFWYQQALGQGPEFLTYFQNEAQLDKSGLPSDRFFAERPEGSVSTLKIQRTQQEDSAVYLCASSSTSGMTYEQYFGPGTRLTVT.

This clonotype appeared many times. This sequence joins TRBV12-3 or TRBV12-4 and TRBJ2-1; 12 bases line up with TRBD2. This CDR3 has 15 residues. V lost 4 bases to trimming and J lost 8 bases; unmatched junction nucleotides: 6. CDR3 in amino acids: CASSSGLAGTYEQFF. Here the CDR3 DNA reads TGTGCCAGCAGTTCGGGACTAGCGGGCACCTATGAGCAGTTCTTC.

At least ten counts were recorded for this clonotype. The V gene is TRBV6-1, the J gene TRBJ2-5; the D call may be TRBD1 or TRBD2 (5 bases each). V was pared by 5 bases and J by 2 bases, with 18 bases between. The germline CDR1 and CDR2 sequences are MNHNS and SASEGT. CDR3 length: 16 amino acids. The CDR3 region has the DNA TGTGCCAGCAGTCTGGGACCGTTCGGAAGTCAAGAGACCCAGTACTTC. Encoded protein: CASSLGPFGSQETQYF.

The V call is TRBV5-5, the J call TRBJ2-5; no definite D call. The CDR3 is made up of 14 amino acids. Deletions cut 4 bases from V and 2 bases from J, with 12 bases between. Germline V gene data show CDR1 as SGHKS and CDR2 as YYEKEE (reference sequence). This CDR3 is CASSDLTLQETQYF. The CDR3 DNA reads as TGTGCCAGCAGCGATCTGACACTTCAAGAGACCCAGTACTTC.

For this clonotype: A clone one base away is much larger, so this may be a read error. The chain links TRBV6-1 to TRBJ2-7, with unresolved D. Trimming stripped 6 bases from V and 3 bases from J, with 21 bases between. Germline assignment: CDR1 MNHNS and CDR2 SASEGT. CDR3 length: 16 amino acids. CDR3 DNA sequence: TGTGCCAGCAGGCAGAGACATACGTTTTTCAACTACGAGCAGTACTTC. This codes for CASRQRHTFFNYEQYF.

Ten or more counts support this clonotype. The chain carries TRBV28 and TRBJ2-7, with D tentatively TRBD1 or TRBD2 (5 bases each). V was cut by 8 bases and J by 0 bases, with 14 bases left in between. CDR3 length: 14 residues. The germline gives CDR1 MDHEN, CDR2 SYDVKM. The chain's CDR3 is CASFPPGSSYEQYF. The DNA for the CDR3 is TGTGCCAGCTTCCCTCCAGGGAGCTCCTACGAGCAGTACTTC.

This clonotype has a count of ten or more. V gene TRBV24-1 combines with J gene TRBJ2-7; D possibly corresponds to TRBD2 (5 bases). In germline, CDR1 is KGHDR, CDR2 SFDVKD. The CDR3 consists of 15 residues. The ends were cut back, 1 base at V and 1 base at J, with 10 bases in the middle. The CDR3 DNA reads as TGTGCCACCAGTGATTTCGAACGGGATTCCTACGAGCAGTACTTC. Translation: CATSDFERDSYEQYF.